This TCR beta chain was identified during a study of T-cell reconstitution after alpha-beta-depleted transplantation in children. This clonotype appeared many times. Germline V gene data show CDR1 as LGHDT and CDR2 as YNNKEL (reference sequence). The CDR3 sequence is 12 residues long. V was shortened by 1 base and J by 1 base, with 2 bases between the two germline ends. Researchers prepared the TCRbeta library using unique molecular identifiers, the study reports. Each CDR3 protein is one row after TCRdb ran MiXCR on the PCR reads. The repertoire holds around 380,000 distinct CDR3 sequences, with 11% as singletons.

This receptor was obtained from a human donor who donated a stem cell graft to a child with acute myeloid leukemia. This rearrangement joins TRBV3-1 to TRBJ2-7; D unresolved. The sample was PBMCs from the stem cell graft donor, taken from the stem cell graft. The CDR3 loop reads CASSQGSYEQYF. As DNA, the CDR3 is TGTGCCAGCAGCCAAGGGTCCTACGAGCAGTACTTC.